Sequencing of this T cell receptor beta chain was carried out in a study of cytomegalovirus exposure and HLA in healthy donors. A note on this clone: Its antigen is currently unknown.

Per the germline V gene, CDR1 is MGHRA and CDR2 is YSYEKL. V gave up 1 base and J gave up 5 bases, with 6 bases separating them. The CDR3 is made up of 13 amino acids. The study, taken as a whole, reports: An analysis done earlier found most TCR beta V segments productive about 87% or about 30% of the time.

The primer mix had 60 Vbeta and 13 Jbeta primers. Assay: immunoSEQ multiplex PCR; the TCRdb copy retains only in-frame clones and omits some. The repertoire has about 120,000 clones, roughly three quarters of them found once; the top ten carry around 1.5%. The J gene is TRBJ1-5, the V gene TRBV4-1; D not resolved. This TCR was sampled from a young woman in good health and CMV-seronegative. Material for sequencing was PBMCs. The CDR3 loop is CASSQGVDQPQHF. CDR3 sequence (DNA): TGCGCCAGCAGCCAAGGCGTAGATCAGCCCCAGCATTTT.